Listed here are 16 T cell receptor beta chains from one sample, sequenced in a study of CD8 T cells in ankylosing spondylitis. These TCRs' antigens remain unknown. Broader study findings: One TCR beta motif, made up of several highly homologous variants, appeared characteristic of ankylosing spondylitis blood.

Each CDR3 protein is one row after TCRdb ran MiXCR on the 5' RACE reads. This table holds about 510,000 distinct CDR3 sequences, approximately 5% found once. The sequenced sample was blood, either unsorted or a sorted T cell fraction (not recorded which). Receptors were obtained from a male donor with ankylosing spondylitis.

This clonotype was seen ten or more times. The chain joins TRBV29-1 to TRBJ1-6; 10 bases line up with TRBD1. The CDR3 spans 14 residues. CDR1 is SQVTM and CDR2 is ANQGSEA in the germline V gene. V lost 7 bases to trimming and J lost 8 bases; unmatched junction nucleotides: 8. For the CDR3, the DNA is TGCAGCGCCAAGACAGGGGGCGCAGATTCACCCCTCCACTTT. Its protein is CSAKTGGADSPLHF.

As concerns this clonotype: Germline and junction disagree at one end, which may indicate a read error. The chain employs TRBV15 and TRBJ2-2, with 9 bases matching TRBD1. Germline lookup yields CDR1 LNHNV and CDR2 YYDKDF (reference sequence). The CDR3 is 14 amino acids. CDR3 in DNA: TGTGCCACCAGAGGACAGGGGAACACCGAGGAGCTGTTTTTT. This sequence encodes CATRGQGNTEELFF. Supplemented by reference TRBV15 and TRBJ2-2, the full variable domain reads DAMVIQNPRYQVTQFGKPVTLSCSQTLNHNVMYWYQQKSSQAPKLLFHYYDKDFNNEADTPDNFQSRRPNTSFCFLDIRSPGLGDTAMYLCATRGQGNTEELFFGEGSRLTVL.

This clonotype has ten or more counts. The chain has TRBV9 and TRBJ2-1; either TRBD1 or TRBD2 may fit D (5 bases each). Germline V lookup: CDR1 SGDLS, CDR2 YYNGEE. With 6 bases removed from V and 0 bases from J, the gap between germline ends came to 16 bases. The CDR3 runs 16 residues. CDR3: CASTRLGTGSYNEQFF. In DNA form, the CDR3 reads TGTGCCAGCACCCGTTTGGGGACGGGCTCCTACAATGAGCAGTTCTTC.

CDR3 nucleotides: TGCAGTGCTAGAGCTTTTGCCCACCACTCCTACAATGAGCAGTTCTTC. Protein sequence: CSARAFAHHSYNEQFF. The chain joins TRBV20-1 to TRBJ2-1; D call uncertain. This CDR3 region has 16 residues. The V gene lost 1 base and the J gene lost 0 bases, with 13 bases spanning the gap. Germline CDR1 DFQATT, CDR2 SNEGSKA (reference sequence).

As for this clonotype: One base away lies a much larger clone, so this may be a sequencing read error. The chain links TRBV7-9 to TRBJ2-2; D is perhaps TRBD1 (6 bases). This CDR3 comprises 17 residues. The germline V gene encodes CDR1 SEHNR and CDR2 FQNEAQ (reference sequence). The CDR3 here is CACSLSSGTLNTGELFF. The CDR3 DNA reads TGTGCCTGCAGCCTGTCCAGTGGGACACTGAACACCGGGGAGCTGTTTTTT.

The rearrangement joins TRBV5-1 to TRBJ2-5; TRBD2 agrees at 10 bases. The CDR3 consists of 15 residues. J gave up 3 bases and V 0 bases, and 2 bases lay outside the gene matches. The germline V gene encodes CDR1 SGHRS and CDR2 YFSETQ. CDR3 residues: CASSLALAGEETQYF. CDR3 nucleotides: TGCGCCAGCAGCTTGGCTCTAGCGGGAGAAGAGACCCAGTACTTC.

This clonotype has ten or more counts. The V gene is TRBV28, the J gene TRBJ1-5, with unresolved D. Looked up from germline, CDR1 is MDHEN and CDR2 is SYDVKM. This CDR3 is 14 amino acids long. V was cut by 3 bases and J by 5 bases, with 11 bases left in between. This chain's CDR3 is CASSLAVSDQPQHF. As DNA, the CDR3 is TGTGCCAGCAGTTTGGCGGTGTCCGATCAGCCCCAGCATTTT.

There are many counts of this clonotype. This sequence joins TRBV25-1 and TRBJ2-3, with a weak D call TRBD2 (6 bases). Trimming left V 3 bases short and J 2 bases short, with 21 bases between. This CDR3 spans 18 amino acids. Germline loops: CDR1 MGHDK, CDR2 SYGVNS. This chain's CDR3 is CASSELRSPGESTDTQYF. In nucleotides, the CDR3 is TGTGCCAGCAGTGAGTTAAGGTCGCCGGGAGAGTCCACAGATACGCAGTATTTT.

This clonotype was picked up a small number of times. The CDR3, as DNA: TGCGCCAGCAGCCAAAGTACTAGCGCTTACTACGAGCAGTACTTC. Protein: CASSQSTSAYYEQYF. The chain employs TRBV4-3 and TRBJ2-7; 7 bases match TRBD2. Germline V gene lookup returns CDR1 LGHNA and CDR2 YSLEER. This CDR3 comprises 15 residues. V trimming: 2 bases; J trimming: 3 bases; junction bases outside the gene matches: 7.

This chain links TRBV18 with TRBJ2-7; D gene uncertain. Per the germline V gene, CDR1 is KGHSH and CDR2 is LQKENI. The CDR3 extends over 14 amino acids. Trimming removed 5 bases from V and 3 bases from J, with 14 bases in between. The CDR3 sequence: CASSSIQNDYEQYF. The CDR3 DNA reads as TGTGCCAGCTCATCCATCCAAAACGACTACGAGCAGTACTTC.

The chain is built from TRBV5-1 and TRBJ1-6; D is possibly TRBD1 (5 bases). The CDR3 is 14 residues long. Germline-derived CDR1 and CDR2 are SGHRS and YFSETQ. V was cut by 6 bases and J by 10 bases, with 17 bases left in between. CDR3 bases: TGCGCCAGCACTCCATTCGGGGCCAGCTCACCCCTCCACTTT. Translated, it gives CASTPFGASSPLHF.

This clonotype was picked up a small number of times. The chain recombines TRBV3-1 with TRBJ2-1; 9 nucleotides align to TRBD2. The germline gives CDR1 LGHDT, CDR2 YNNKEL (reference sequence). With 0 bases clipped from V and 0 bases from J, the junction kept 6 bases outside the gene matches. The CDR3 extends over 18 amino acids. The CDR3: CASSQDRLADISYNEQFF. As DNA, the CDR3 is TGTGCCAGCAGCCAAGATCGACTAGCGGACATCTCCTACAATGAGCAGTTCTTC.

This clonotype was counted a few times. The V gene is TRBV5-1, the J gene TRBJ2-1; D is unresolved. CDR1 and CDR2 (germline): SGHRS, YFSETQ. The CDR3 contains 14 residues. V lost 1 base to trimming and J lost 4 bases, with 9 bases between them. The CDR3 coding sequence is TGCGCCAGCAGCTTGCAACAGATTTACAATGAGCAGTTCTTC. Residues: CASSLQQIYNEQFF.

This clonotype has a count of ten or more. This chain connects TRBV15 to TRBJ2-7; possibly TRBD2 for D (5 bases). The V gene's germline CDR1 is LNHNV and CDR2 YYDKDF (reference sequence). This CDR3 has 12 residues. V lost 4 bases and J 11 bases, leaving 15 bases between the germline ends. The CDR3 coding sequence is TGTGCCACCAGCACTTTTTACAAGGAGGAGTACTTC. It codes for CATSTFYKEEYF.

This clonotype has a handful of counts. The chain links TRBV6-1 to TRBJ2-7, with 9 bases that match TRBD1. This CDR3 comprises 15 residues. V was pared by 6 bases and J by 6 bases, with 12 bases of the junction left unmatched. Germline V CDR1 and CDR2: MNHNS, SASEGT. The DNA for the CDR3 is TGTGCCAGCAGCCCGGAAGGACAGGGGAAGCGCGAGCAGTACTTC. As protein: CASSPEGQGKREQYF.

This clonotype has at least ten counts. The chain joins TRBV20-1 to TRBJ1-1; D might be TRBD1 (5 bases). The CDR3 contains 13 residues. The germline V gene has CDR1 DFQATT and CDR2 SNEGSKA (reference sequence). The ends were cut back, 6 bases at V and 1 base at J, with 12 bases in the middle. CDR3 in DNA: TGCAGTGCATCGGAGGGGTGGAACACTGAAGCTTTCTTT. Translated, it gives CSASEGWNTEAFF.